These 26 T cell receptor beta chains were all obtained from the same sample, sequenced in a study of T cell changes during pregnancy in multiple sclerosis. Clones were read by immunoSEQ multiplex PCR, and TCRdb kept only the in-frame ones, dropping some. The top ten clones hold 1.5% to 2% of a sample with some 94,000 clones, about 91% of them seen once. This specimen was peripheral blood, taken in the first trimester of pregnancy. The receptors come from a female donor in good health, enrolled as a control in a pregnancy study.

The CDR3 loop is CASSLEAGGLTDTQYF. CDR3 DNA: TGTGCCAGCAGCTTGGAAGCGGGGGGACTCACAGATACGCAGTATTTT. This chain connects TRBV5-4 to TRBJ2-3; 9 bases map to TRBD2. This CDR3 has 16 residues. Germline values: CDR1 SGHNT, CDR2 YYREEE (reference sequence). Germline trimming cut 0 bases from V and 2 bases from J; bases unmatched to any gene: 4.

This chain links TRBV30 with TRBJ1-2; possibly TRBD1 for D (6 bases). V shed 4 bases and J shed 6 bases, with 18 bases lying between them. The CDR3 is 14 amino acids. Germline CDR1 reads GTSNPN; CDR2 reads SVGIG (reference sequence). CDR3 region: CAWTQQGSPDGYTF. The CDR3 coding sequence is TGTGCCTGGACTCAACAGGGATCTCCAGATGGCTACACCTTC.

The J gene is TRBJ1-1, the V gene TRBV29-1; D is unresolved. V was clipped by 3 bases and J by 4 bases, with 9 bases between them. CDR1 is SQVTM, CDR2 ANQGSEA, per germline. The length of the CDR3 is 12 residues. The chain's CDR3 is CSVEEAFTEAFF. The CDR3, as DNA: TGCAGCGTTGAGGAGGCCTTCACTGAAGCTTTCTTT.

The chain uses TRBV27 and TRBJ2-6; the match to TRBD1 covers 8 bases. Looked up from germline, CDR1 is MNHEY and CDR2 is SMNVEV (reference sequence). The CDR3 runs to 17 residues. J gave up 0 bases and V 3 bases, and 4 bases lay outside the gene matches. CDR3 DNA sequence: TGTGCCAGCAGTTTGGGCAGGGGGCCCTCTGGGGCCAACGTCCTGACTTTC. Encoded protein: CASSLGRGPSGANVLTF.

The chain recombines TRBV27 with TRBJ1-1; 9 bases map to TRBD1. CDR1 is MNHEY, CDR2 SMNVEV, per germline (reference sequence). J was trimmed by 5 bases and V by 5 bases; bases with no gene match: 3. The CDR3 is 13 residues long. The DNA for the CDR3 is TGTGCCAGCAGTACAGGGGGCAGAACTGAAGCTTTCTTT. Protein: CASSTGGRTEAFF.

This chain joins TRBV7-3 and TRBJ2-5; D might be TRBD1 (6 bases). CDR1 and CDR2 (germline): SGHTA, FQGTGA. The CDR3 consists of 13 residues. V was pared by 5 bases and J by 5 bases, with 12 bases between. DNA of the CDR3: TGTGCCAGCAGCCCTGGGCAGGGGGAGACCCAGTACTTC. It is translated as CASSPGQGETQYF.

V usage is TRBV7-3 and J usage is TRBJ2-1; TRBD2 matches 12 bases. This CDR3 is built from 14 residues. Unmatched junction bases numbered 5, after V lost 7 bases and J lost 7 bases. Germline V gene sequence: CDR1 SGHTA, CDR2 FQGTGA. Here the CDR3 reads CASTLAGGLNEQFF. The CDR3 nucleotides read TGTGCCAGCACCCTAGCGGGGGGGTTGAATGAGCAGTTCTTC. The full variable domain, completed using reference TRBV7-3 and TRBJ2-1, is GAGVSQTPSNKVTEKGKYVELRCDPISGHTALYWYRQSLGQGPEFLIYFQGTGAADDSGLPNDRFFAVRPEGSVSTLKIQRTERGDSAVYLCASTLAGGLNEQFFGPGTRLTVL.

The gene calls are TRBV4-1 and TRBJ2-7, with a tentative D call TRBD2 (6 bases). The CDR3 has 15 amino acids. V lost 1 base to trimming and J lost 2 bases, with 12 bases between them. Germline assignment: CDR1 MGHRA and CDR2 YSYEKL. The CDR3 sequence: CASSQVGPGAYEQYF. The DNA of the CDR3 is TGCGCCAGCAGCCAAGTAGGTCCGGGGGCCTACGAGCAGTACTTC.

As regards this clone: Sequence at one end of the junction differs from germline and may be a read error. This chain uses TRBV5-5 with TRBJ1-2; TRBD1 agrees at 9 bases. The CDR3 sequence is 13 residues long. In germline, CDR1 is SGHKS, CDR2 YYEKEE (reference sequence). The CDR3 coding sequence is TGTACCAGCAGCTCGGACAGGGGAGGCGGCTACACCTTC. Residues: CTSSSDRGGGYTF.

V is TRBV6-5 and J is TRBJ2-1, with D possibly matching TRBD1 (6 bases). V lost 6 bases and J 4 bases, leaving 10 bases between the germline ends. Germline lookup yields CDR1 MNHEY and CDR2 SVGAGI. The length of the CDR3 is 13 residues. In DNA, the CDR3 is TGTGCCAGCAGAATGGACAGTTACAATGAGCAGTTCTTC. Its protein product is CASRMDSYNEQFF.

V is TRBV19 and J is TRBJ1-5; 8 bases align to TRBD1. The V gene's germline CDR1 is LNHDA and CDR2 SQIVND (reference sequence). The CDR3 has 17 residues. V lost 3 bases, J lost 4 bases, and 11 bases stayed unmatched. This CDR3 is CASSIDRGKVGNQPQHF. In nucleotides, the CDR3 is TGTGCCAGTAGTATCGACAGGGGTAAGGTAGGGAATCAGCCCCAGCATTTT.

The rearrangement uses TRBV5-1 and TRBJ1-1; TRBD1 matches at 7 bases. The junction had 11 bases not matched to a gene; V was cut back by 4 bases and J by 11 bases. Germline V gene data show CDR1 as SGHRS and CDR2 as YFSETQ. This CDR3 contains 13 residues. The CDR3 reads CASSQTQGRTAFF. CDR3 DNA sequence: TGCGCCAGCAGCCAGACACAGGGGAGAACGGCTTTCTTT. The full variable domain, with the rest looked up from reference TRBV5-1 and TRBJ1-1, is KAGVTQTPRYLIKTRGQQVTLSCSPISGHRSVSWYQQTPGQGLQFLFEYFSETQRNKGNFPGRFSGRQFSNSRSEMNVSTLELGDSALYLCASSQTQGRTAFFGQGTRLTVV.

This chain links TRBV7-3 with TRBJ2-1; D gene uncertain. The CDR3 is 12 residues long. Trimming removed 4 bases at V and 5 bases at J, with 6 bases between. From germline, CDR1 is SGHTA and CDR2 FQGTGA. CDR3 bases: TGTGCCAGCAGCTACCGGGACAATGAGCAGTTCTTC. Translation: CASSYRDNEQFF.

The V gene is TRBV5-8, the J gene TRBJ1-2; unclear D gene. Deletions cut 1 base from V and 2 bases from J, with 9 bases between. The CDR3 covers 14 residues. The germline CDR1 and CDR2 sequences are SGHTS and YDEGEE. The CDR3 nucleotides read TGTGCCAGCAGCTTGTTCACGGGAAACTATGGCTACACCTTC. Translated: CASSLFTGNYGYTF.

CDR3 region: CASSPEAHSNQPQHF. The CDR3 bases are TGTGCCAGCTCACCAGAGGCCCATAGCAATCAGCCCCAGCATTTT. The gene calls are TRBV18 and TRBJ1-5; D is undetermined. CDR1 is KGHSH, CDR2 LQKENI, per germline. V lost 2 bases, J lost 0 bases, and 8 bases lay in between. The CDR3 extends over 15 amino acids. Full variable domain (missing parts from reference TRBV18 and TRBJ1-5): NAGVMQNPRHLVRRRGQEARLRCSPMKGHSHVYWYRQLPEEGLKFMVYLQKENIIDESGMPKERFSAEFPKEGPSILRIQQVVRGDSAAYFCASSPEAHSNQPQHFGDGTRLSIL.

The V call is TRBV11-2, the J call TRBJ2-1, with TRBD2 identical over 7 bases. The CDR3 covers 17 residues. Germline V lookup: CDR1 SGHAT, CDR2 FQNNGV. The V gene end was trimmed by 5 bases and the J gene end by 8 bases; junction bases not matched to a gene: 18. CDR3 region: CASSPPPRTGLSHEQFF. Here the CDR3 DNA reads TGTGCCAGCAGCCCACCCCCAAGAACGGGACTAAGTCATGAGCAGTTCTTC. Drawing the rest from reference TRBV11-2 and TRBJ2-1, the complete variable domain is EAGVAQSPRYKIIEKRQSVAFWCNPISGHATLYWYQQILGQGPKLLIQFQNNGVVDDSQLPKDRFSAERLKGVDSTLKIQPAKLEDSAVYLCASSPPPRTGLSHEQFFGPGTRLTVL.

This sequence joins TRBV28 and TRBJ1-1; D gene unclear. Germline V CDR1 and CDR2: MDHEN, SYDVKM. V gave up 7 bases and J gave up 4 bases, with 7 bases separating them. This CDR3 region has 11 residues. In DNA form, the CDR3 reads TGTGCCAGCACGACACTCACTGAAGCTTTCTTT. This translates into CASTTLTEAFF.

V is TRBV10-3 and J is TRBJ2-7, with 9 bases lining up with TRBD1. The CDR3 length is 13 residues. CDR1 is ENHRY and CDR2 is SYGVKD in the germline V gene. Trimming removed 0 bases from V and 6 bases from J; junction bases left unmatched: 0. DNA for the CDR3: TGTGCCATCAGTGAGTCGACAGGGGGCGAGCAGTACTTC. Translated: CAISESTGGEQYF.

The chain links TRBV19 to TRBJ1-5, with 7 nucleotides matching TRBD1. The junction had 17 bases not matched to a gene; V was cut back by 9 bases and J by 6 bases. Germline assignment: CDR1 LNHDA and CDR2 SQIVND (reference sequence). CDR3 size: 16 residues. The CDR3 sequence: CASLPGGQRWSQPQHF. The CDR3 region has the DNA TGTGCCAGCCTTCCAGGGGGACAGAGGTGGAGTCAGCCCCAGCATTTT.

The V gene is TRBV25-1, the J gene TRBJ2-1; D gene uncertain. Germline loops: CDR1 MGHDK, CDR2 SYGVNS. This CDR3 comprises 11 residues. Trimming took 4 bases from V and 10 from J, leaving 8 bases between them. CDR3 sequence (DNA): TGTGCCAGCAGTGTGACTTCAGAGCAGTTCTTC. It codes for CASSVTSEQFF.

The chain uses TRBV5-1 and TRBJ2-1, with 8 positions matching TRBD1. The V and J ends lost 6 bases and 3 bases, in that order; junction bases with no gene match: 11. The CDR3 extends over 16 amino acids. Germline V gene lookup returns CDR1 SGHRS and CDR2 YFSETQ. CDR3 amino acids: CASNKGDRGLYNEQFF. The CDR3 nucleotides are TGCGCCAGCAACAAGGGAGACAGGGGACTCTACAATGAGCAGTTCTTC.

The chain carries TRBV7-2 and TRBJ2-5, with 7 positions matching TRBD1. Germline CDR1 SGHTA, CDR2 FQGNSA. This CDR3 is 13 amino acids long. Unmatched junction bases numbered 4, after V lost 5 bases and J lost 4 bases. The CDR3 region is CASSLGQIETQYF. The DNA of the CDR3 is TGTGCCAGCAGCCTGGGACAGATAGAGACCCAGTACTTC. Supplemented by reference TRBV7-2 and TRBJ2-5, the full variable domain reads GAGVSQSPSNKVTEKGKDVELRCDPISGHTALYWYRQSLGQGLEFLIYFQGNSAPDKSGLPSDRFSAERTGGSVSTLTIQRTQQEDSAVYLCASSLGQIETQYFGPGTRLLVL.

Here the CDR3 reads CASSLRGRDQPQHF. CDR3 in DNA: TGTGCCAGCAGCTTACGGGGTCGCGATCAGCCCCAGCATTTT. The chain employs TRBV5-8 and TRBJ1-5; D uncertain. Deletions cut 2 bases from V and 5 bases from J, with 11 bases between. The CDR3 has 14 amino acids. Looked up from germline, CDR1 is SGHTS and CDR2 is YDEGEE.

V and J are TRBV4-3 and TRBJ2-2, with D possibly matching TRBD1 (5 bases). V was pared by 1 base and J by 6 bases, with 18 bases between. This CDR3 comprises 17 residues. Germline CDR1 and CDR2: LGHNA and YSLEER. CDR3: CASSQAWGREKAGELFF. CDR3 in DNA: TGCGCCAGCAGCCAAGCGTGGGGCAGGGAAAAGGCCGGGGAGCTGTTTTTT.

The genes are TRBV9 and TRBJ1-4; D gene ambiguous. Trimming left V 7 bases short and J 4 bases short, with 11 bases between. Germline V lookup: CDR1 SGDLS, CDR2 YYNGEE. CDR3 size: 13 residues. The CDR3 protein is CASGSSGNEKLFF. The CDR3 DNA reads as TGTGCCAGCGGGAGTTCGGGTAATGAAAAACTGTTTTTT.

This chain links TRBV6-1 with TRBJ1-5; D may be TRBD1 (5 bases). CDR3 length equals 18 residues. Trimming stripped 3 bases from V and 2 bases from J, with 20 bases between. The V gene's germline CDR1 is MNHNS and CDR2 SASEGT. Written as DNA, the CDR3 is TGTGCCAGCAGTGATCAATCCGGCGGGGCCCCGGGCAATCAGCCCCAGCATTTT. It yields the protein CASSDQSGGAPGNQPQHF.